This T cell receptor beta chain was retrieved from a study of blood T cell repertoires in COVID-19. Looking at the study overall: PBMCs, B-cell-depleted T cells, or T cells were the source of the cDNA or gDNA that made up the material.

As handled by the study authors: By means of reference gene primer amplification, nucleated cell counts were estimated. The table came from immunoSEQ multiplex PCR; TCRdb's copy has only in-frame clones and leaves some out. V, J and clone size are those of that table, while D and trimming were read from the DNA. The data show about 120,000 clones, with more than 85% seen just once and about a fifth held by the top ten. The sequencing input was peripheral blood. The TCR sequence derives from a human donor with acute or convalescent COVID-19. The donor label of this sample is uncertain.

CDR3 sequence: CSALGGDGYTF. The DNA of the CDR3 is TGCAGTGCCCTGGGGGGAGATGGCTACACCTTC. The chain combines TRBV20-1 with TRBJ1-2, with a weak D call TRBD1 (5 bases). The length of the CDR3 is 11 residues. Germline V gene data show CDR1 as DFQATT and CDR2 as SNEGSKA (reference sequence). V shed 6 bases and J shed 6 bases, with 11 bases lying between them.